This TCR beta chain originates from a study of blood T cell repertoires in COVID-19. Individuals aged roughly 18 to 95 years were recruited from 20 to 25 US areas. Researchers sorted participants into cohorts using their self-reported clinical history. All recovered Cohort 3 donors got two negative PCRs, got clearance, or saw symptom resolution. CDR1 and CDR2 from the germline V gene are LNHDA and SQIVND (reference sequence). The CDR3 loop spans 15 amino acids. V gave up 6 bases and J gave up 3 bases, with 18 bases separating them. The assay was immunoSEQ multiplex PCR, and TCRdb's table has in-frame clones only and misses some. Among about 370,000 clones, nearly 90% were seen once, and the ten largest hold less than 2%.

This chain links TRBV19 with TRBJ2-7; a possible D gene is TRBD2 (5 bases). The sequencing sample was made of PBMCs or T cells enriched from blood (not recorded which). The origin of this receptor is a woman aged 30 to 39 who had recovered from COVID-19. The DNA for the CDR3 is TGTGCCAGTAGCATAACGGAGAGGGATCACTACGAGCAGTACTTC. Its protein is CASSITERDHYEQYF. Based on the CDR3 plus reference TRBV19 and TRBJ2-7, the full variable domain is DGGITQSPKYLFRKEGQNVTLSCEQNLNHDAMYWYRQDPGQGLRLIYYSQIVNDFQKGDIAEGYSVSREKKESFPLTVTSAQKNPTAFYLCASSITERDHYEQYFGPGTRLTVT.